The sequence of this TCR beta chain was determined in a study of cytomegalovirus exposure and HLA in healthy donors listed by TCRdb under 2017. For the study in its entirety: An earlier analysis of 587 of the donors reported about 260 Gb of sequence data and about 120 million unique TCR beta sequences obtained from about 179 million T cells. An early release covering 550 to 700 HLA-typed donors comprised around 300 gigabases of sequencing data and around 86 million unique TCR sequences. The genetic ancestry cluster associated with self-reported Caucasian donors included 81% of the 300 to 450 genotyped donors. The study aimed to test whether cataloging public T cell receptors could reveal signatures of past pathogen exposure. Using immunosequencing, the study profiled T cell repertoires from about 620 subjects and related those repertoires to cytomegalovirus serostatus. A separate validation cohort of roughly 130 different subjects was used in addition to the 666-subject first cohort. The study combined high-throughput TCR immunosequencing, statistical association of individual TCRs with disease status, and machine learning to predict cytomegalovirus infection status. In a later analysis, previously published TCR beta repertoires from 550 to 750 donors were re-analyzed and high-resolution HLA genotyping was added so that TCR occurrence patterns could be studied. In the later analysis, no new phenotypic data were used to find candidate immune exposures; instead, reliance was placed on TCR beta sequences and their occurrence across donors. In an earlier analysis of roughly 540 of the donors, high-throughput TCR beta sequencing was used to judge whether each TCR beta V gene segment behaved as functional or pseudogenic. Donor age, sex, ethnicity and CMV serostatus were compiled alongside the repertoire data. A later genetic analysis took genome-wide SNP genotypes for about three fifths of the roughly 700 donors and used that subset as a discovery cohort. Every repertoire in the discovery cohort had been generated on one and the same sequencing platform. Class I and class II HLA loci were covered by the typing at four-digit resolution. Typing coverage differed by locus: A, B, C, DRB1 and DQB1 were typed in roughly 629-630 donors, DQA1 in around 500, DPA1 in some 570, and DPB1 in 472. Four or five DR-DQ haplotypes were handled as single units for association and clustering because linkage in the cohort was strong. Across approximately 400 genotyped donors of the cohort, an average of approximately 240,000 unique TCR beta nucleotide sequences per donor were sequenced, and 15% to 20% of those sequences were non-productive. Here is what the overall study found, with its caveats: HLA typing was unavailable for some donors at each locus, so association tests used only the typed subset. A further reported finding was that TCR beta sequences accurately predicted the HLA-A and HLA-B alleles for most subjects in the first cohort. Most TCR sequences were observed very rarely across donors, whereas some public TCRs were present in many individuals. When HLA alleles, especially DR and DQ, strongly co-occurred, TCR associations were difficult to assign to individual alleles. According to a later analysis, most CMV-associated TCR beta chains appeared to be HLA-restricted, and the HLA associations seemed to be driven largely by CMV exposure. A later analysis found that TCR association rates varied across HLA loci, with DRB1 alleles showing the most associated TCRs and HLA-C alleles the fewest. The only immune exposure information available for the cohort was CMV serostatus. The classifier was reported to diagnose cytomegalovirus status with high specificity and sensitivity in both the original cohort and the validation cohort. The cohort was sequenced for TCR beta chains only, and without alpha or paired-chain data the features that could be detected were limited. An earlier analysis of approximately 500 of the donors showed that most TCR beta V segments appeared in productive rearrangements either about 87% or about 30% of the time, which broadly matched IMGT annotations. Compared with the approximately 720-donor mean, donors in an Asian-associated ancestry cluster had fewer N-insertions in productive TCRs, according to a later genetic analysis. According to the authors, the approach could potentially be generalized to other disease states and immunological phenotypes. In a later genetic analysis, a missense DCLRE1C variant was associated with V-gene and J-gene trimming of TCR beta chains, and the association was replicated in an independent cohort. The sequencing pipeline was judged likely to have produced a cluster of highly shared sequence variants as a technical artifact. Correlated functional status among segregating V segments might be attributable to linkage disequilibrium, but an unknown experimental factor could not be ruled out. In a later analysis, HLA-associated TCR beta chains showed more clonal expansion and lower generation probabilities than non-associated chains that were equally common. Because counts were too low, some 16 rarely observed V segments, including chromosome 9 orphons, were excluded from the earlier analysis of fewer than 650 of the donors. Roughly uniform sequencing depth across donors was assumed in presence/absence analyses, although this assumption may not hold. The 87-base-pair reads could not distinguish some IMGT-functional V segments, including TRBV6-2 and TRBV6-3, so those segments were excluded. At a false discovery rate of 0.05, a later analysis linked under 20,000 TCR beta sequences to specific HLA alleles. According to a later analysis, parvovirus B19, influenza, CMV and Epstein-Barr virus appeared linked to several top co-occurrence clusters. In vitro tests confirmed that a few of the cytomegalovirus-associated TCR beta chains recognize cytomegalovirus antigens. In the study, approximately 150 TCR beta chains were listed as associated with cytomegalovirus.

In this sample, this clone turned up a few times. Its antigen target is currently unknown. There are no base qualities to consult, and no much larger clone falls within one base. The method behind the library was the immunoSEQ multiplex PCR assay. For the multiplex PCR, a mixture combining 60 forward primers for TCR Vbeta segments and 13 reverse primers for TCR Jbeta segments was used. The CDR3 region of rearranged TCR beta genes was amplified from genomic DNA by a multiplex PCR assay. Amplified TCR beta libraries were sequenced as 87-base-pair reads on the Illumina HiSeq System. In the paper's pipeline: A later analysis counted about 76 million unique TCR beta chains across the 666 repertoires, and 10 million to 12 million of these chains were shared by at least two donors. Raw reads were error-corrected and collapsed into unique sequences with a nearest-neighbor algorithm that merged closely related sequences to remove PCR and sequencing errors. Alignment of CDR3 sequences to IMGT reference sequences was used to assign V, D and J gene segments. For a sequence to be retained, a match of at least six nucleotides to both a V gene segment and a J gene segment was required. Rearrangements were called productive when the CDR3 lacked stop codons and stayed in frame with V and J; all others were non-productive. Following IMGT convention, CDR3 was defined as the stretch from the second conserved V-encoded cysteine to the conserved J-encoded phenylalanine. Sequences without an unambiguous match to a single V gene segment were excluded from the earlier analysis of approximately 560 of the donors. In an earlier analysis of 587 of the donors, V segments were called functional above 56.7% productive rearrangements and were called segregating when the between-donor standard deviation exceeded 5%. A statistical classification framework was built for diagnosing cytomegalovirus status from the catalog of TCR beta chain sequences. In a later analysis, V and J genes were assigned by comparing TCR nucleotide sequences against IMGT/GENE-DB human TR gene sequences. Using the TCRdist pipeline, a later analysis assigned CDR3 sequences along with most-parsimonious VDJ recombination scenarios. In a later analysis, each TCR beta chain was defined by its CDR3 amino acid sequence together with its V-gene family, and reads without a unique V-gene family were excluded. As a way to deal with suspected cross-contamination and a sequencing artifact, a later analysis dropped 450 to 600 nucleotide sequences that were highly shared and had low generation probability. For each public chain, a later analysis derived a clonal expansion index from normalized ranks of inferred template counts within each repertoire. In a later analysis, generation probabilities were computed using a VDJ recombination model fitted to out-of-frame rearrangements, and the results were checked against IGoR. In a later analysis, TCR-TCR, TCR-HLA and TCR-CMV co-occurrence was scored with hypergeometric tests, and a repertoire-size bias correction was applied to TCR pairs. In a later analysis, false discovery rates were estimated by permuting HLA or CMV assignments 20 times. In a later analysis, co-occurring TCRs were grouped using DBSCAN, and TCRdist sequence similarity was added for clustering within HLA-allele-positive subsets. For co-occurrence clustering, repertoires with fewer than 30,000 or more than 120,000 public chains were excluded, along with 5 or 6 repertoires with anomalous nucleotide sharing. TCRdb limited this immuneACCESS table to in-frame rearrangements with V and J called. A share of clones is missing; checked studies link under half to unresolved V genes, and the rest is unexplained. The V and J calls and clone size come from that table; D and trimming were worked out from the DNA. The sample contains 150,000 to 200,000 clones, around 77% of them found a single time. The ten biggest clones cover roughly 2% of the sample.

The CDR3 runs 16 residues from the cysteine to the phenylalanine. Only the CDR3 DNA is retained, 48 bases long and in frame from the first base. The germline ends are 17 bases apart after V is trimmed by 1 base and J by 5 bases. The germline V gene yields LGHNA for CDR1 and YNFKEQ for CDR2. In total, fewer than 750 healthy bone marrow donors made up the cohort. All cohort members were sampled while nominally healthy, although unrecorded immune exposures were likely present. The donor was CMV seronegative and belonged to the group of 352 seronegative cohort members. A peripheral blood sample was provided by each donor, and peripheral blood mononuclear cells were used for TCR beta sequencing. The Qiagen DNeasy Blood Extraction Kit was used to extract genomic DNA from the blood cell samples.

The chain joins TRBV4-2 to TRBJ1-1; too little of a D gene remains to name it. The receptor was derived from a young man in good health and CMV-seronegative. Sample: PBMCs. The CDR3 region: CASSQGVPDFSTEAFF. The nucleotides are TGTGCCAGCAGCCAAGGCGTTCCGGACTTCTCAACTGAAGCTTTCTTT.